This T cell receptor (beta chain) is drawn from a study of regulatory dendritic cells for organ transplantation (dated by TCRdb to 2016 to 2017). Notes on the research overall: TCRbeta repertoires were sequenced from sorted naive and memory CD4+ and CD8+ T cells before and after allostimulation with regulatory or mature dendritic cells. Broad study findings and their caveats: Expansion of memory CD8+ clones was induced by allostimulation in both subjects, but more limited expansion appeared to be induced by regulatory dendritic cells than by mature dendritic cells. The repertoires of naive CD4+ and CD8+ T cells were highly diverse, while memory cell repertoires were less diverse, with memory CD8+ cells being the most oligoclonal. Sequencing was done in only a couple of subjects, and the authors reported considerable heterogeneity between individuals in the alloreactive memory CD8+ T cell pool. Among the resting subsets, memory CD8+ T cells contained the most alloreactive TCR clonotypes.

FACS was used to sort naive T cells as CD45RA+ cells and memory T cells as CD45RO+ CD4+ or CD8+ cells. T cells for TCR sequencing came from a couple of healthy control subjects. Sorted T cell subsets that were not stimulated were used as baseline controls for the mixed lymphocyte reactions. Genomic DNA was extracted with the Qiagen DNeasy Blood & Tissue Kit. As for this clone: Its antigen remains undetermined. Per-base qualities were not stored, and no clone one base away is much larger.

The TCRbeta CDR3 regions were amplified in a multiplexed two-step PCR with Vbeta-specific forward primers and Jbeta-specific reverse primers. TCRbeta libraries were sequenced on an Illumina instrument through the immunoSEQ service. Regarding the original processing steps: V, D and J genes were assigned using IMGT annotation, and counts were corrected for multiplex PCR bias using synthetic CDR3 analogues. The immunoSEQ Analyzer calculated repertoire clonality as one minus the normalized Shannon entropy. Clonal expansion was defined by Fisher's exact test with Benjamini-Hochberg false discovery rate control, using two-tailed P<0.01. The table was pulled from immuneACCESS by TCRdb, which kept in-frame rearrangements only. Such tables lose some clones; where checked, under half of the loss comes from unresolved V genes, and the rest has no known cause. V and J calls and clone size are those listed in that table; D and trimming were worked out from the DNA. Across this sample there are tens of thousands of clones, with more than 65% seen only once. The top ten hold 0.4% to 0.5% of the sample.

Counted from cysteine to phenylalanine, this CDR3 has 14 amino acids. Of all the DNA, just the CDR3 is kept, 42 bases in frame from base 1. The junction shows trimming of 1 base on V and 8 bases on J, plus 14 bases between the germline ends. According to the germline V gene (reference sequence), CDR1 reads SEHNR and CDR2 reads FQNEAQ. Sample: naive CD8+ T cells from blood. The meaning of the sample's cell subset or site label: CD45RA+ naive T cells. The clonotype originates from a human donor in good health. The V and J genes are TRBV7-9 and TRBJ1-2; no D gene is confidently identified. In nucleotides, the sequence is TGTGCCAGCAGCTTAGGCGCGGGATTTCGGGGCTACACCTTC. It translates as CASSLGAGFRGYTF.